This T cell receptor beta chain was found in a study of T cell responses to AZD1222 COVID-19 vaccine. Study findings and constraints: Donors, mostly white British, included more females; clonal diversity was possibly underestimated.

The table came from immunoSEQ multiplex PCR; TCRdb's copy has only in-frame clones and leaves some out. The sample carries some 50,000 clones, approximately 86% recorded once. The CDR3 covers 12 residues. CDR1 and CDR2 (germline): SGHTS, YDEGEE. V lost 1 base, J lost 7 bases, and 8 bases lay in between. As for this clone: Its antigen is undetermined.

This chain uses TRBV5-8 with TRBJ1-2, with D hard to call. The sequence came from an adult in good health. The sequenced sample was peripheral blood, obtained on day 0 of AZD1222 vaccination. CDR3: CASSLRSAGYTF. Here the CDR3 DNA reads TGTGCCAGCAGCTTGAGAAGTGCTGGCTACACCTTC.